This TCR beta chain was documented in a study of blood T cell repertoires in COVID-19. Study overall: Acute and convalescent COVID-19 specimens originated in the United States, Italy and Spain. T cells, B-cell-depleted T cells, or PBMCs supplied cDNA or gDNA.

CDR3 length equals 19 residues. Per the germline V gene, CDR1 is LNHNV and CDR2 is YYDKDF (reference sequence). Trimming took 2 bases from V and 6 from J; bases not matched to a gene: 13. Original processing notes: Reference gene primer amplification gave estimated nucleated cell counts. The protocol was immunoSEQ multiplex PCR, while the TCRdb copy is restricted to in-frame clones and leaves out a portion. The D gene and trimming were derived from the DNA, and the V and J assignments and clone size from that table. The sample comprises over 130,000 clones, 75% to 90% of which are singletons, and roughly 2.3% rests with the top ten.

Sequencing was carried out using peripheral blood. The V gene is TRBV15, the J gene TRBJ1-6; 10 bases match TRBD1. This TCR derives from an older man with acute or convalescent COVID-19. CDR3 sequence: CATSRKFGTGEKGNSPLHF. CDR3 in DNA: TGTGCCACCAGCAGAAAATTCGGGACAGGGGAAAAGGGTAATTCACCCCTCCACTTT.